This T cell receptor (beta chain) was obtained from a study of blood T cell repertoires in COVID-19 (dated by TCRdb to about 2020). Regarding the research as a whole: Samples covering the acute and convalescent phases of COVID-19 were provided by collaborators in the United States, Italy and Spain. The sample metadata nearly always contained a de-identified subject ID, COVID-19 status, age in years and sex. Deeply sampled blood TCRbeta repertoires from subjects exposed to, actively infected with, or recovered from COVID-19 were included in the dataset. The repertoires were released in a freely available public database intended as a resource for research on the immune response to SARS-CoV-2. HLA class I and class II types, where available, came from metadata supplied by the sample provider rather than from assay-based typing. The samples were drawn from the first 160 participants of the ongoing ImmuneRACE study and from over a thousand subjects provided by 6 global collaborators. The prospective study material was composed of cDNA or gDNA derived from T cells, B-cell-depleted T cells, or PBMCs.

TCRbeta CDR3 regions were amplified from genomic DNA by means of the immunoSEQ Assay, a bias-controlled multiplex PCR. The original methods were these. Nucleated cell counts per sample were estimated from amplification of reference gene primers within the assay. Sequence reads were collapsed and filtered to measure the absolute abundance of every unique TCRbeta CDR3 rearrangement. For each sample, productive Simpson clonality was calculated as the square root of Simpson's diversity index across productive rearrangements. TCRdb carries this immuneACCESS record with in-frame sequences only. Its versions omit some clonotypes, under half of them owing to an unresolved V gene in the studies checked, with the rest unexplained. Clone size and V and J calls were adopted from that table, with D and trimming inferred from the DNA. This sample gives fewer than 60,000 clones in total; 86% of them show up just once. The ten largest make up under 30% of the sample.

The collaborating institutions used their own protocols to collect whole blood in K2EDTA tubes. For TCRbeta analysis, collaborator samples were shipped as frozen whole blood, as isolated PBMCs, or as DNA extracted from either sample type. What the research found in general, with its limitations: The quantity of clinical and demographic metadata differed by source and by participant and was supplied without curation.

The cysteine opens and the phenylalanine closes a CDR3 of 13 amino acids. CDR3 DNA only is kept here, 39 bases in frame from base 1. V trim: 5 bases; J trim: 2 bases; unmatched bases: 3. Sequences MDHEN (CDR1) and SYDVKM (CDR2) are obtained from the germline V gene. A remark on this clone: No antigen is known for it. Per-base qualities were not stored, and no clone one base away is much larger.

The receptor was derived from a woman older than 75 with acute or convalescent COVID-19. This chain joins TRBV28 to TRBJ2-7; TRBD1 aligns with 7 central bases. The sequencing input was peripheral blood. In nucleotide form, the sequence is TGTGCCAGCAGTGTGGGACAGCCCTACGAGCAGTACTTC. Translated, this is CASSVGQPYEQYF. Full variable domain (CDR3 extended with the reference TRBV28 and TRBJ2-7 proteins): DVKVTQSSRYLVKRTGEKVFLECVQDMDHENMFWYRQDPGLGLRLIYFSYDVKMKEKGDIPEGYSVSREKKERFSLILESASTNQTSMYLCASSVGQPYEQYFGPGTRLTVT.